This T cell receptor (beta chain) was identified in a study of beta chain features in type 1 diabetes. As for the study in general: There were 90 million to 110 million sorted cells examined across all samples.

Expressed TCRB transcripts were sequenced after all isolated RNA was converted to cDNA. Millions of reads were obtained on average from naive, central memory and regulatory T cell samples. The table came from immunoSEQ multiplex PCR; TCRdb's copy has only in-frame clones and leaves some out. The repertoire consists of 250,000 to 350,000 clones, with 12% to 15% occurring once and the leading ten covering under 8.5%. This clone was picked up a small number of times. There are 14 residues in the CDR3. Trimming took off 3 bases at V and 2 bases at J, with 8 bases between the two ends. In germline, CDR1 is KGHSH, CDR2 LQKENI.

The chain joins TRBV18 to TRBJ1-3; no clear D. The sequenced material came from central memory CD4+ T cells from blood. The source of this sequence is a man under 40 in good health. CDR3 sequence reads: CASSPSSAGNTIYF. The DNA of the CDR3 is TGTGCCAGCTCACCTTCCAGCGCTGGAAACACCATATATTTT.